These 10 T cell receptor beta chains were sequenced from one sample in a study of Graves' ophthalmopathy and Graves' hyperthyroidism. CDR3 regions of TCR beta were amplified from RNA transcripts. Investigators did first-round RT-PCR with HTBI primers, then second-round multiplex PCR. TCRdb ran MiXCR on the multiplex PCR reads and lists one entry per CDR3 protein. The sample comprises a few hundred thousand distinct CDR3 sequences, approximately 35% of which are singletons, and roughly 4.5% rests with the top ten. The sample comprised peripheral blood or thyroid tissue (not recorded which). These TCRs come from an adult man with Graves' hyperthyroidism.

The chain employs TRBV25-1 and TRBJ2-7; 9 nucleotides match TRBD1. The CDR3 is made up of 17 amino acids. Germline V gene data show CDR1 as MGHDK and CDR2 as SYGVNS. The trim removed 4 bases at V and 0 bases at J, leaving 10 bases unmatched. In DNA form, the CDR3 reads TGTGCCAGCAGTGCTCAAACAGGGGGCGTAGGCTCCTACGAGCAGTACTTC. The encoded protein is CASSAQTGGVGSYEQYF.

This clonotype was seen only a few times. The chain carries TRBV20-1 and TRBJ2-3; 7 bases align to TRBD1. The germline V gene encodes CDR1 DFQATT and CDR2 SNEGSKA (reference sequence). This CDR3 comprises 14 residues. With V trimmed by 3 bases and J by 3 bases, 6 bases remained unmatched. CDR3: CSASKGQSTDTQYF. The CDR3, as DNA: TGCAGTGCTAGCAAGGGACAGTCGACAGATACGCAGTATTTT.

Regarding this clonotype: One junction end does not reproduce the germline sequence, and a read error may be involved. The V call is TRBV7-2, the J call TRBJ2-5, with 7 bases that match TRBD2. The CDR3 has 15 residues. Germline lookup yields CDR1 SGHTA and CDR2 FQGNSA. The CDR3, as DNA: TGTGCCAGCAGTCAACGGGGGGAGTACCAAGAGACCCAGTGCTTC. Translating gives CASSQRGEYQETQCF. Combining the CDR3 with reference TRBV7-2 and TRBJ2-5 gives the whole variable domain GAGVSQSPSNKVTEKGKDVELRCDPISGHTALYWYRQSLGQGLEFLIYFQGNSAPDKSGLPSDRFSAERTGGSVSTLTIQRTQQEDSAVYLCASSQRGEYQETQCFGPGTRLLVL.

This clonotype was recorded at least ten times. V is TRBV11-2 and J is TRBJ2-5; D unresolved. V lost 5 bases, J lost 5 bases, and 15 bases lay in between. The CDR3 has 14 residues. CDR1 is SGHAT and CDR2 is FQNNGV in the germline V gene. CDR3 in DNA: TGTGCCAGCAGCCAAGCCTCGGGCAGGGAGACCCAGTACTTC. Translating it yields CASSQASGRETQYF.

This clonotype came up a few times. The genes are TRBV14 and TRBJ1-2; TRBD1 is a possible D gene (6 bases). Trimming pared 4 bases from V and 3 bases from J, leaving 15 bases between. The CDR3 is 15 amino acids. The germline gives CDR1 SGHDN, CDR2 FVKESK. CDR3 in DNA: TGTGCCAGCAGCCCTAGAGGGGCAGGGGACTATGGCTACACCTTC. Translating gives CASSPRGAGDYGYTF.

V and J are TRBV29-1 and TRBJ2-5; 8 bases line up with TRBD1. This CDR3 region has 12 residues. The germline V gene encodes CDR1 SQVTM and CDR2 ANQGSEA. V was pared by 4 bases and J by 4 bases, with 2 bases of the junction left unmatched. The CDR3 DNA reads TGCAGCGTTGCACAGGGGGGAGAGACCCAGTACTTC. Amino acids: CSVAQGGETQYF.

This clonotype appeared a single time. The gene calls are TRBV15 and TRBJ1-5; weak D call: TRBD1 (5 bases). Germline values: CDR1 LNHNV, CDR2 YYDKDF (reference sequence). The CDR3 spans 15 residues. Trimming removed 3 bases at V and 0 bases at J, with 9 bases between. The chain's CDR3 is CATSSEGLSNQPQHF. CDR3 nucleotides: TGTGCCACCAGCAGCGAGGGGCTTAGCAATCAGCCCCAGCATTTT. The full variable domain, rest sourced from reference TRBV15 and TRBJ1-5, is DAMVIQNPRYQVTQFGKPVTLSCSQTLNHNVMYWYQQKSSQAPKLLFHYYDKDFNNEADTPDNFQSRRPNTSFCFLDIRSPGLGDTAMYLCATSSEGLSNQPQHFGDGTRLSIL.

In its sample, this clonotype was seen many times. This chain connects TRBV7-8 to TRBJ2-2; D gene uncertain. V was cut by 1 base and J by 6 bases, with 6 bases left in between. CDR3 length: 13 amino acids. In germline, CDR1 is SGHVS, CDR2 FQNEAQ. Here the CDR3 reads CASSLGRSGELFF. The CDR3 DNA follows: TGTGCCAGCAGCTTAGGGCGTTCCGGGGAGCTGTTTTTT.

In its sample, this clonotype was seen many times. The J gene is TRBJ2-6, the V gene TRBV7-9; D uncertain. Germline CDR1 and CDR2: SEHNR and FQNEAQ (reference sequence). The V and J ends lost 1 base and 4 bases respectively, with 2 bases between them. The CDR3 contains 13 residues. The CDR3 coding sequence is TGTGCCAGCAGCTTAGACGGGGCCAACGTCCTGACTTTC. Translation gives CASSLDGANVLTF.

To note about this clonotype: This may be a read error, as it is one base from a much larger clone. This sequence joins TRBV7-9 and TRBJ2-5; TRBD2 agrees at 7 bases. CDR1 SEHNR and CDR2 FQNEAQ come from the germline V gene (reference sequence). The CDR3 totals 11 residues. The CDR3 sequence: CASSLGGSKFF. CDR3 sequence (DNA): TGTGCCAGCAGCTTAGGCGGGAGTAAGTTCTTC.